Included here is one T cell receptor beta chain sequence, with context. Method: immunoSEQ multiplex PCR; TCRdb's copy keeps in-frame clones and lacks some. The profile shows 100,000 to 150,000 clones, 92% of them singletons. This sample stems from a study of T cell responses to AZD1222 COVID-19 vaccine. The V end lost 2 bases, the J end lost 5 bases, and 15 bases lay between the germline ends. The CDR3 is 16 amino acids. CDR1 is WNHNN, CDR2 SYGVQD, per germline (reference sequence). The origin of this receptor is an adult who received the AZD1222 COVID-19 vaccine. The rearrangement joins TRBV10-1 to TRBJ1-4; no reliable D call. Source: peripheral blood, taken 28 days after the second AZD1222 dose. The CDR3 is CASSETGRLGNEKLFF. DNA for the CDR3: TGCGCCAGCAGTGAGACGGGCCGGTTGGGGAATGAAAAACTGTTTTTT.